The 2 T cell receptor beta chains given below trace back to one sample, sequenced in a study of control samples from healthy donors and cancer patients. This table comes from immunoSEQ multiplex PCR, and its TCRdb copy is limited to in-frame clones, with some not included. Seen here are around 140,000 clones, just under 90% observed once, and the top ten hold around 6.9%. The material sequenced was PBMCs. The receptors originated from a man aged 45 to 65 with head and neck cancer.

The chain employs TRBV6-5 and TRBJ1-5; unclear D gene. Trimming left V 4 bases short and J 0 bases short, with 7 bases between. The length of the CDR3 is 14 residues. CDR1 and CDR2 (germline): MNHEY, SVGAGI. The CDR3 sequence is CASSSGDSNQPQHF. CDR3 sequence (DNA): TGTGCCAGCAGTTCGGGAGATAGCAATCAGCCCCAGCATTTT.

CDR3 DNA sequence: TGTGCCAGCAGTGAATCGGGCAGGCTCAGCTCTGGAAACACCATATATTTT. Translation gives CASSESGRLSSGNTIYF. V and J are TRBV6-1 and TRBJ1-3, with D unresolved. The length of the CDR3 is 17 residues. Germline assignment: CDR1 MNHNS and CDR2 SASEGT. The V gene lost 2 bases and the J gene lost 0 bases, with 14 bases spanning the gap.